Only one count was recorded for the clone carrying this TCR beta chain. Its antigen remains unknown. V trimming: 4 bases; J trimming: 4 bases; junction bases outside the gene matches: 8. The CDR3 loop spans 15 amino acids. Germline lookup yields CDR1 LNHDA and CDR2 SQIVND (reference sequence). Using immunoSEQ multiplex PCR, the repertoire was profiled, and TCRdb retains in-frame clones only, with some absent. The table records 60,000 to 75,000 clones, nearly 90% of them present only once. The data are from a study of T cell responses to AZD1222 COVID-19 vaccine. General observations from the study: As reported, nearly half of all spike-specific TCRs target variant regions that are unmutated.

V and J are TRBV19 and TRBJ1-1; the match to TRBD1 covers 8 bases. The sample in question was peripheral blood, obtained 28 days after the second AZD1222 dose. The TCR sequence derives from an adult who received the AZD1222 COVID-19 vaccine. The CDR3 DNA follows: TGTGCCAGTAGTAGGGGACAGGAGAGATTCACTGAAGCTTTCTTT. Its protein is CASSRGQERFTEAFF.